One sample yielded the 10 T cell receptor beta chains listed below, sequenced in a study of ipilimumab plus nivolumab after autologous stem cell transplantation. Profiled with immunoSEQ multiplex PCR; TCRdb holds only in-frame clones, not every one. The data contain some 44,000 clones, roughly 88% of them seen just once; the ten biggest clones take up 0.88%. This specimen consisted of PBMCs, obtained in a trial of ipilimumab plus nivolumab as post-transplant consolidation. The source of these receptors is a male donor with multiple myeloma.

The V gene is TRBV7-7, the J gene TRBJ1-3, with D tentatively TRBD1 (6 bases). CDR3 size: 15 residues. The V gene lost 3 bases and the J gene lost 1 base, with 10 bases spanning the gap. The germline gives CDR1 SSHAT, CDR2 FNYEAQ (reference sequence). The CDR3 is CASSLGRGSGNTIYF. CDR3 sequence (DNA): TGTGCCAGCAGCTTGGGCAGGGGTTCTGGAAACACCATATATTTT.

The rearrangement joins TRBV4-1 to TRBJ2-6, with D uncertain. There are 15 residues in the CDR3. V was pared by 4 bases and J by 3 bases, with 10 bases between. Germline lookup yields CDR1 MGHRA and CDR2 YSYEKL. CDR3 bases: TGCGCCAGCAGCCTTGGCGTGGGTGGGGCCAACGTCCTGACTTTC. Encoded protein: CASSLGVGGANVLTF.

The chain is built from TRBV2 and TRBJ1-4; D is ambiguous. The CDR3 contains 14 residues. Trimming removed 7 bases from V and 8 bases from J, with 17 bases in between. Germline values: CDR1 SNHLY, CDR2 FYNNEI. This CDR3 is CASTKVPGEEKLFF. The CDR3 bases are TGTGCCAGCACCAAGGTCCCTGGGGAGGAAAAACTGTTTTTT.

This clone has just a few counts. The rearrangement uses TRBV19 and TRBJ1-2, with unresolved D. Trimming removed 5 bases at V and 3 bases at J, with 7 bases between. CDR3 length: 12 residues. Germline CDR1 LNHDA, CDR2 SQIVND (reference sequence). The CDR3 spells CASSVTHYGYTF. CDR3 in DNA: TGTGCCAGTAGTGTCACCCACTATGGCTACACCTTC.

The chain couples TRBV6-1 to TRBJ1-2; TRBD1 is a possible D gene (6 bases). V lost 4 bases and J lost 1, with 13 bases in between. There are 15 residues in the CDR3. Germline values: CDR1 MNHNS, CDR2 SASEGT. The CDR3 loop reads CASSAGTSGNYGYTF. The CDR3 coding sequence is TGTGCCAGCAGTGCCGGGACATCCGGTAACTATGGCTACACCTTC.

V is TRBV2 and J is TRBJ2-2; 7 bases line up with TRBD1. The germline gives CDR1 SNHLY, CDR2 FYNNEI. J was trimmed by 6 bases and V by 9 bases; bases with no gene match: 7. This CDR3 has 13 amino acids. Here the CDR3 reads CARNRQGAGELFF. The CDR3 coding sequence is TGTGCCAGAAACAGACAGGGAGCCGGGGAGCTGTTTTTT.

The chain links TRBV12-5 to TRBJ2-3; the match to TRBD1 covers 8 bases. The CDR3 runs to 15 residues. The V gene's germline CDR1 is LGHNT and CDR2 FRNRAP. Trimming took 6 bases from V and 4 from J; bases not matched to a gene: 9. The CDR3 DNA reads TGTGCTAGTGGCCCGGGACAGGTTCAGTCAGATACGCAGTATTTT. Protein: CASGPGQVQSDTQYF.

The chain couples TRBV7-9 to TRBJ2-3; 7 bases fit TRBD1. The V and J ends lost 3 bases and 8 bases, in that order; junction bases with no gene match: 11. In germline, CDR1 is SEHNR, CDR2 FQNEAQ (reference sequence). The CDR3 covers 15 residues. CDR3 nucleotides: TGTGCCAGCAGCTTGGGACAGCCCTCATTCGTTACGCAGTATTTT. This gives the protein CASSLGQPSFVTQYF.

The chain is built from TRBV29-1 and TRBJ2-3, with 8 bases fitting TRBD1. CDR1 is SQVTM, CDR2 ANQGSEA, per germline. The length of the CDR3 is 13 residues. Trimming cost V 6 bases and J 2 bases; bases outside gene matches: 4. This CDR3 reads CSVDRGSTDTQYF. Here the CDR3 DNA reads TGCAGCGTCGACAGGGGATCCACAGATACGCAGTATTTT.

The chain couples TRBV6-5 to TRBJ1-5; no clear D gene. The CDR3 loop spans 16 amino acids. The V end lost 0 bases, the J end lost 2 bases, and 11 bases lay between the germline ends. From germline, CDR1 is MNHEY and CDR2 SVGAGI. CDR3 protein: CASSYSASQGNQPQHF. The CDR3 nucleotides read TGTGCCAGCAGTTACTCGGCCAGCCAGGGCAATCAGCCCCAGCATTTT.